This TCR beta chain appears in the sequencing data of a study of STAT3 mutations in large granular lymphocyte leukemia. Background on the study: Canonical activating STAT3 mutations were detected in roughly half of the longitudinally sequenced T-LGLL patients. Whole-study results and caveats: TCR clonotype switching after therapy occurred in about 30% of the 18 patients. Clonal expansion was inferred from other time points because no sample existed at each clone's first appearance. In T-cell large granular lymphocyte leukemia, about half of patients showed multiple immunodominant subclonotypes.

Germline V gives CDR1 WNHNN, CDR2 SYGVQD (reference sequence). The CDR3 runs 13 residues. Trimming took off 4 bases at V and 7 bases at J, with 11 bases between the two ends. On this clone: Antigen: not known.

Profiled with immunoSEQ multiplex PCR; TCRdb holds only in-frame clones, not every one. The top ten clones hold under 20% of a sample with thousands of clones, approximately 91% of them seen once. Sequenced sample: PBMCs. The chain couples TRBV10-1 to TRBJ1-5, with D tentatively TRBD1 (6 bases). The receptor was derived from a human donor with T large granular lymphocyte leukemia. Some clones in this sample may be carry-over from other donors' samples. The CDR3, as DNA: TGCGCCAGCAGTGGTTCGGGGGCGCAGCCCCAGCATTTT. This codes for CASSGSGAQPQHF.